This paragraph reports one T cell receptor beta chain. The data were taken from a study of cytomegalovirus exposure and HLA in healthy donors. Whole-study context: Early on, a data release was issued that held approximately 92 million unique TCRs from HLA-typed donors. In terms of ancestry, the Caucasian-associated cluster contained roughly 81% of the roughly 400 genotyped donors.

The primer mix had 60 Vbeta and 13 Jbeta primers. Libraries were prepared by immunoSEQ multiplex PCR; TCRdb keeps only in-frame clonotypes and omits some of them. Here the sample spans roughly 100,000 clones, roughly 82% being singletons. The sequenced sample consisted of PBMCs. This receptor was identified in a man under 40 in good health and CMV-seropositive.

The CDR3, as DNA: TGTGCCAGCTCACCACCCGGGACAGTAGTAGATACGCAGTATTTT. This sequence encodes CASSPPGTVVDTQYF. The chain joins TRBV18 to TRBJ2-3; 7 bases agree with TRBD1. Trimming removed 0 bases from V and 5 bases from J; junction bases left unmatched: 5. Germline V gene lookup returns CDR1 KGHSH and CDR2 LQKENI. There are 15 residues in the CDR3.